The present TCR beta chain was sequenced within a study of CD8 T cells in Susac syndrome. TCR beta was sequenced from blood CD8+ and CD4+ T cells. TEMRA cells were FACS-enriched, unlike CD8+ and CD4+ T cells, which were negatively isolated. Reverse transcription of 0.5 to 1 ug RNA was performed with random hexamers. The CDR3 of TCR beta was amplified by immunoSEQ multiplex PCR across 54 Vbeta and 13 Jbeta. In TCRdb, the immunoSEQ multiplex PCR reads were re-called with MiXCR into one record per CDR3 protein. The data hold 110,000 to 150,000 distinct CDR3 sequences, with around 94% observed a single time. The CDR3 spans 13 residues. V was pared by 6 bases and J by 3 bases, with 5 bases of the junction left unmatched. In germline, CDR1 is MNHEY, CDR2 SMNVEV (reference sequence).

Sample: CD8+ T cells from PBMCs. The receptor was derived from a human donor in good health. The chain couples TRBV27 to TRBJ2-7; TRBD1 aligns across 7 bases. Here the CDR3 DNA reads TGTGCCAGCAGCAGACAGGGATACTACGAGCAGTACTTC. This sequence encodes CASSRQGYYEQYF.